The 29 T cell receptor beta chains given below trace back to one sample, sequenced in a study of blood T cell repertoires in COVID-19 (dated by TCRdb to about 2020). Libraries were built with the immunoSEQ multiplex PCR assay. The immuneACCESS repertoire file appears here via TCRdb, limited to in-frame rearrangements. These files lack a portion of the clones; in checked studies, under half of the deficit traces to unresolved V genes, and the cause of the others is not known. This sample comprises more than 45,000 clones, about 78% of them detected only once. The biggest ten clones account for 4% to 6% of the sample. Sequenced sample: peripheral blood. The receptor source for this set is a human donor in a cohort sampled during active COVID-19.

The chain recombines TRBV11-2 with TRBJ2-3, with 8 bases fitting TRBD1. The CDR3 is 16 residues long. Trimming at V came to 1 base and at J to 8 bases, leaving 11 bases not matched to a gene. Germline V gives CDR1 SGHAT, CDR2 FQNNGV. DNA of the CDR3: TGTGCCAGCAGCTTAGTCATCCAGGGGGCCTGGTTTACGCAGTATTTT. This gives the protein CASSLVIQGAWFTQYF.

The V gene is TRBV7-9, the J gene TRBJ1-4, with D unresolved. V lost 1 base to trimming and J lost 8 bases, with 8 bases between them. The CDR3 totals 13 residues. Per the germline V gene, CDR1 is SEHNR and CDR2 is FQNEAQ (reference sequence). This CDR3 reads CASSLDLEEKLFF. The CDR3 nucleotides are TGTGCCAGCAGCTTAGACTTGGAGGAAAAACTGTTTTTT.

This chain links TRBV28 with TRBJ2-5, with a possible D match to TRBD1 (5 bases). Trimming removed 3 bases at V and 5 bases at J, with 7 bases between. The CDR3 spans 12 residues. Germline values: CDR1 MDHEN, CDR2 SYDVKM. DNA of the CDR3: TGTGCCAGCAGTTTGCACAGGGAGACCCAGTACTTC. It encodes CASSLHRETQYF.

The J gene is TRBJ2-7, the V gene TRBV27, with D uncertain. Germline V gene lookup returns CDR1 MNHEY and CDR2 SMNVEV (reference sequence). This CDR3 has 15 residues. The V end lost 3 bases, the J end lost 7 bases, and 19 bases lay between the germline ends. CDR3 DNA: TGTGCCAGCAGTTTGGTATTGGAGAACCTGGGTGAGCAGTACTTC. Translated, it gives CASSLVLENLGEQYF.

J is TRBJ2-7 and V is TRBV5-1, with unresolved D. The CDR3 is 12 residues long. With 2 bases removed from V and 2 bases from J, the gap between germline ends came to 5 bases. Looked up from germline, CDR1 is SGHRS and CDR2 is YFSETQ. CDR3 loop: CASSLHTYEQYF. The CDR3 nucleotides are TGCGCCAGCAGCTTACATACCTACGAGCAGTACTTC.

A few counts support this clone. J is TRBJ1-2 and V is TRBV27; maybe TRBD1 (5 bases). Germline V gives CDR1 MNHEY, CDR2 SMNVEV (reference sequence). V gave up 5 bases and J gave up 3 bases, with 16 bases separating them. The CDR3 sequence is 15 residues long. The CDR3: CASSPRGDDDYGYTF. Written as DNA, the CDR3 is TGTGCCAGCAGTCCGCGGGGGGACGACGACTATGGCTACACCTTC.

This clone has a single count. This chain connects TRBV5-4 to TRBJ1-2, with 8 bases that match TRBD1. The CDR3 runs 14 residues. V shed 4 bases, J shed 7 bases, and the junction held 9 bases outside the gene matches. CDR1 SGHNT and CDR2 YYREEE come from the germline V gene (reference sequence). CDR3 bases: TGTGCCAGCAGCCCCGGGACAGGATTTAGTGGCTACACCTTC. Its translation: CASSPGTGFSGYTF.

This clone was seen only a few times. This chain joins TRBV10-1 and TRBJ2-7; 7 nucleotides line up with TRBD1. J gave up 6 bases and V 0 bases, and 5 bases lay outside the gene matches. Germline V gene data show CDR1 as WNHNN and CDR2 as SYGVQD (reference sequence). This CDR3 contains 14 residues. The CDR3 DNA is TGCGCCAGCAGTGAGTCGCAGAGGGGGCGCGAGCAGTACTTC. It codes for CASSESQRGREQYF.

V gene TRBV2 combines with J gene TRBJ1-2; D remains ambiguous. The CDR3 consists of 14 residues. Germline V gene lookup returns CDR1 SNHLY and CDR2 FYNNEI. V lost 2 bases to trimming and J lost 4 bases, with 11 bases between them. CDR3 sequence: CASSENSGAYGYTF. CDR3 DNA: TGTGCCAGCAGTGAAAATTCGGGAGCCTATGGCTACACCTTC.

V gene TRBV19 combines with J gene TRBJ2-7, with D unresolved. The V end lost 0 bases, the J end lost 6 bases, and 9 bases lay between the germline ends. CDR1 and CDR2 from the germline V gene are LNHDA and SQIVND (reference sequence). The CDR3 is made up of 13 amino acids. The CDR3 loop reads CASSIDGNSEQYF. The CDR3 DNA follows: TGTGCCAGTAGTATAGATGGCAACAGCGAGCAGTACTTC.

J is TRBJ2-5 and V is TRBV15; 9 bases are a match to TRBD1. This CDR3 comprises 15 residues. V shed 2 bases, J shed 5 bases, and the junction held 6 bases outside the gene matches. Germline-derived CDR1 and CDR2 are LNHNV and YYDKDF (reference sequence). Here the CDR3 reads CATSRRDREVETQYF. The CDR3 bases are TGTGCCACCAGCAGAAGGGACAGGGAGGTGGAGACCCAGTACTTC.

CDR3 protein: CASSLTRTEAFF. CDR3 in DNA: TGTGCCAGCAGCTTAACCAGGACTGAAGCTTTCTTT. This chain connects TRBV7-3 to TRBJ1-1; D is undetermined. CDR3 size: 12 residues. The germline gives CDR1 SGHTA, CDR2 FQGTGA. Trimming stripped 0 bases from V and 5 bases from J, with 4 bases between. Looking up the rest from reference TRBV7-3 and TRBJ1-1 gives the full variable domain: GAGVSQTPSNKVTEKGKYVELRCDPISGHTALYWYRQSLGQGPEFLIYFQGTGAADDSGLPNDRFFAVRPEGSVSTLKIQRTERGDSAVYLCASSLTRTEAFFGQGTRLTVV.

This rearrangement joins TRBV18 to TRBJ1-3; possibly TRBD1 for D (6 bases). Germline CDR1 KGHSH, CDR2 LQKENI. There are 14 residues in the CDR3. The V end lost 11 bases, the J end lost 8 bases, and 22 bases lay between the germline ends. The CDR3 bases are TGTGCCTCGAACCACGGGGGGCAGGCGGACACCATATATTTT. Translating gives CASNHGGQADTIYF.

The sample holds one count of this clone. This chain links TRBV30 with TRBJ1-2; no firm D call. V lost 0 bases and J 2 bases, leaving 7 bases between the germline ends. The CDR3 has 13 amino acids. Germline V gene data show CDR1 as GTSNPN and CDR2 as SVGIG (reference sequence). The CDR3 sequence is CAWSVAVNYGYTF. The CDR3 region has the DNA TGTGCCTGGAGTGTGGCAGTCAACTATGGCTACACCTTC.

The chain links TRBV18 to TRBJ2-5; possible D gene TRBD2, 5 bases. The germline V gene encodes CDR1 KGHSH and CDR2 LQKENI. The CDR3 length is 14 residues. The V gene lost 3 bases and the J gene lost 4 bases, with 12 bases spanning the gap. CDR3 region: CASSPRSGVETQYF. CDR3 nucleotides: TGTGCCAGCTCACCGCGGAGCGGAGTAGAGACCCAGTACTTC.

The chain is built from TRBV19 and TRBJ1-3; tentatively, D is TRBD1 (5 bases). Trimming shortened V by 7 bases and J by 0 bases, and 19 bases separated the two germline ends. This CDR3 is built from 17 residues. Germline-derived CDR1 and CDR2 are LNHDA and SQIVND (reference sequence). The CDR3 loop reads CASNLRGIRDSGNTIYF. DNA of the CDR3: TGTGCCAGTAATCTTCGAGGCATCAGGGACTCTGGAAACACCATATATTTT.

In this sample, this clone turned up a few times. The chain joins TRBV19 to TRBJ2-7; TRBD2 aligns across 8 bases. The CDR3 contains 15 residues. J lost 2 bases, V lost 3 bases, and 6 bases had no gene match. Germline V CDR1 and CDR2: LNHDA, SQIVND (reference sequence). The CDR3 reads CASSMIPGGPYEQYF. CDR3 sequence (DNA): TGTGCCAGTAGTATGATCCCGGGAGGGCCCTACGAGCAGTACTTC.

J is TRBJ1-2 and V is TRBV7-9; a weak D match, TRBD1 (6 bases). Trimming removed 8 bases at V and 6 bases at J, with 13 bases between. This CDR3 contains 12 residues. CDR1 and CDR2 (germline): SEHNR, FQNEAQ (reference sequence). The CDR3 DNA is TGTGCCAGCCGAGGGGGTTCGGATGGCTACACCTTC. This codes for CASRGGSDGYTF.

The CDR3 is CSVEGAYSYEQYF. In DNA, the CDR3 is TGCAGCGTTGAGGGGGCTTATTCCTACGAGCAGTACTTC. This chain connects TRBV29-1 to TRBJ2-7; a possible D gene is TRBD1 (6 bases). The germline V gene has CDR1 SQVTM and CDR2 ANQGSEA. Trimming removed 3 bases at V and 1 base at J, with 10 bases between. CDR3 length equals 13 residues.

In this sample, this clone turned up once. J is TRBJ2-7 and V is TRBV5-1; D not certain. Germline V CDR1 and CDR2: SGHRS, YFSETQ. The CDR3 is 14 residues long. With 4 bases removed from V and 6 bases from J, the gap between germline ends came to 17 bases. CDR3 residues: CASSAYAVVPEQYF. CDR3 bases: TGCGCCAGCAGCGCCTACGCGGTGGTTCCCGAGCAGTACTTC. The full variable domain, rest sourced from reference TRBV5-1 and TRBJ2-7, is KAGVTQTPRYLIKTRGQQVTLSCSPISGHRSVSWYQQTPGQGLQFLFEYFSETQRNKGNFPGRFSGRQFSNSRSEMNVSTLELGDSALYLCASSAYAVVPEQYFGPGTRLTVT.

This sequence joins TRBV5-4 and TRBJ1-2, with D maybe TRBD1 (5 bases). This CDR3 is built from 16 residues. V gave up 4 bases and J gave up 3 bases, with 19 bases separating them. From germline, CDR1 is SGHNT and CDR2 YYREEE (reference sequence). CDR3 sequence reads: CASSTLTEQVDYGYTF. In nucleotides, the CDR3 is TGTGCCAGCAGCACCTTGACAGAGCAGGTTGACTATGGCTACACCTTC.

This chain joins TRBV6-5 and TRBJ1-2, with D perhaps TRBD1 (5 bases). CDR1 and CDR2 (germline): MNHEY, SVGAGI. This CDR3 is built from 15 residues. Trimming left V 5 bases short and J 8 bases short, with 21 bases between. The DNA for the CDR3 is TGTGCCAGCAGTCTATCCCCTGACAGAATAGGAGGCTACACCTTC. Its translation: CASSLSPDRIGGYTF.

The chain combines TRBV5-1 with TRBJ2-7, with D possibly being TRBD2 (6 bases). CDR1 and CDR2 from the germline V gene are SGHRS and YFSETQ. The V end was cut by 4 bases, the J end by 0 bases, with 11 bases between. The CDR3 totals 14 residues. CDR3 nucleotide sequence: TGCGCCAGCAGCCCAACTAGCCTCTCCTACGAGCAGTACTTC. Translation gives CASSPTSLSYEQYF.

The V call is TRBV18, the J call TRBJ1-2; TRBD1 aligns across 8 bases. The ends lost 3 bases at V and 4 bases at J; junction bases unmatched: 16. Germline V gene data show CDR1 as KGHSH and CDR2 as LQKENI. The CDR3 runs to 18 residues. The CDR3 here is CASSPYGGQGASGYGYTF. The CDR3 coding sequence is TGTGCCAGCTCACCCTACGGGGGGCAGGGGGCCTCGGGCTATGGCTACACCTTC.

The table lists this clone with a few counts. The chain carries TRBV6-1 and TRBJ2-7; TRBD2 aligns across 7 bases. Trimming removed 0 bases from V and 2 bases from J; junction bases left unmatched: 7. The CDR3 runs to 16 residues. Germline V CDR1 and CDR2: MNHNS, SASEGT. CDR3 residues: CASSEADGGGPYEQYF. CDR3 coding DNA: TGTGCCAGCAGTGAAGCGGACGGCGGGGGTCCCTACGAGCAGTACTTC.

This sequence joins TRBV6-5 and TRBJ2-2, with 7 bases aligning to TRBD1. The CDR3 loop spans 13 amino acids. Per the germline V gene, CDR1 is MNHEY and CDR2 is SVGAGI. The junction had 4 bases not matched to a gene; V was cut back by 10 bases and J by 2 bases. CDR3 nucleotide sequence: TGTGCCACAGGACAGGCCAACACCGGGGAGCTGTTTTTT. Protein product: CATGQANTGELFF.

The gene calls are TRBV7-9 and TRBJ2-7, with no clear D. Trimming shortened V by 5 bases and J by 6 bases, and 11 bases separated the two germline ends. Germline V gene lookup returns CDR1 SEHNR and CDR2 FQNEAQ (reference sequence). The length of the CDR3 is 12 residues. Here the CDR3 DNA reads TGTGCCAGCAGCGACGGGTCGGGCGAGCAGTACTTC. Protein sequence: CASSDGSGEQYF. Combining the CDR3 with reference TRBV7-9 and TRBJ2-7 gives the whole variable domain DTGVSQNPRHKITKRGQNVTFRCDPISEHNRLYWYRQTLGQGPEFLTYFQNEAQLEKSRLLSDRFSAERPKGSFSTLEIQRTEQGDSAMYLCASSDGSGEQYFGPGTRLTVT.

The genes are TRBV5-4 and TRBJ2-7; tentatively, D is TRBD1 (6 bases). CDR1 is SGHNT, CDR2 YYREEE, per germline (reference sequence). V was clipped by 4 bases and J by 2 bases, with 16 bases between them. The CDR3 is made up of 15 amino acids. The CDR3 DNA is TGTGCCAGCAGCGGTTCCGGGACACCTGCCTACGAGCAGTACTTC. Residues: CASSGSGTPAYEQYF.

This clone was counted a single time. The rearrangement links TRBV4-1 to TRBJ1-5; the D gene is possibly TRBD1 (6 bases). Germline CDR1 and CDR2: MGHRA and YSYEKL. The CDR3 has 15 residues. Trimming pared 0 bases from V and 4 bases from J, leaving 10 bases between. CDR3 protein: CASSQEQGINQPQHF. For the CDR3, the DNA is TGCGCCAGCAGCCAAGAACAGGGCATTAATCAGCCCCAGCATTTT.